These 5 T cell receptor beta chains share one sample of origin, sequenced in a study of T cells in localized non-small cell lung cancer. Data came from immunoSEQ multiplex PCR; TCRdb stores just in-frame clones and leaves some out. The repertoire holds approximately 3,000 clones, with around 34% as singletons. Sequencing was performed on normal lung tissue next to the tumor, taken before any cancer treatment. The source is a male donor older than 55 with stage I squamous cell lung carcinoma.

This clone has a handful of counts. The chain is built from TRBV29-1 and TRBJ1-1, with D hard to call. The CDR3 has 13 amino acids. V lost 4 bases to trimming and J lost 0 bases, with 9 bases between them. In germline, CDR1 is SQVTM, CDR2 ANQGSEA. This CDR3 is CSVGVPLNTEAFF. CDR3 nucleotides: TGCAGCGTTGGGGTGCCCTTGAACACTGAAGCTTTCTTT. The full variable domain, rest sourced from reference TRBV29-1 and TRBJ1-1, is SAVISQKPSRDICQRGTSLTIQCQVDSQVTMMFWYRQQPGQSLTLIATANQGSEATYESGFVIDKFPISRPNLTFSTLTVSNMSPEDSSIYLCSVGVPLNTEAFFGQGTRLTVV.

In DNA, the CDR3 is TGTGCCAGCTCACCGCTTGGGACAGGGGGCTTCACCGGGGAGCTGTTTTTT. Translating gives CASSPLGTGGFTGELFF. The chain couples TRBV18 to TRBJ2-2; 12 positions agree with TRBD1. Germline V gives CDR1 KGHSH, CDR2 LQKENI. This CDR3 contains 17 residues. J lost 4 bases, V lost 3 bases, and 6 bases had no gene match.

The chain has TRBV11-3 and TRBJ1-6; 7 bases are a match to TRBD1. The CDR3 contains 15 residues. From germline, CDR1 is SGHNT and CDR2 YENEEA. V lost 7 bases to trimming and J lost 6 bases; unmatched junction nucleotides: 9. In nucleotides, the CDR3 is TGTGCCAGCACCAGCGCCGGGACAGCTAATTCACCCCTCCACTTT. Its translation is CASTSAGTANSPLHF.

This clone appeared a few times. The CDR3 DNA follows: TGCGCCAGCAGCCAAGGGGCGGCGAGTAGTAATGAGCAGTTCTTC. As protein: CASSQGAASSNEQFF. This chain joins TRBV4-1 and TRBJ2-1; D gene unclear. Trimming took 1 base from V and 7 from J, leaving 14 bases between them. This CDR3 has 15 residues. The germline V gene encodes CDR1 MGHRA and CDR2 YSYEKL.

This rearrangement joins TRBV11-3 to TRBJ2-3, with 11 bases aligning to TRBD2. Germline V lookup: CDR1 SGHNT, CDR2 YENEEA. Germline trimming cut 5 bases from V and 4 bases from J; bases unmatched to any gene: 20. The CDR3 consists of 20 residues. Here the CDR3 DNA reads TGTGCCAGCAGCCACCCACCAGGGGTTAGCGGGGGGGCCAAGTCAGATACGCAGTATTTT. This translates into CASSHPPGVSGGAKSDTQYF.